This TCR beta chain was sequenced for a study of CD8+ T cells in alopecia areata. Study at large: Tofacitinib lasted 6 to 18 months, then 6 months off drug. Study findings and constraints: Normal scalp had lower clonality than lesional scalp, with alopecia totalis/universalis lesions showing this most strongly.

Treatment described: oral pan-JAK inhibitor, 5-10 mg twice daily. Those with alopecia areata gave lesional scalp punch biopsies and peripheral blood. On this clone: The antigen is undetermined.

Sequencing templates came from extracted RNA that was reverse transcribed into cDNA. Libraries were prepared by immunoSEQ multiplex PCR; TCRdb keeps only in-frame clonotypes and omits some of them. The sample holds 200,000 or so clones, roughly 60% seen once. Germline V lookup: CDR1 MGHRA, CDR2 YSYEKL. This CDR3 comprises 17 residues. The V and J ends lost 4 bases and 1 base, in that order; junction bases with no gene match: 9. This chain links TRBV4-1 with TRBJ2-3; 9 bases agree with TRBD2. The TCR was taken from a human donor with alopecia areata. Sequences were derived from CD4+ T cells sorted from blood, sampled at week 24, from a patient treated with tofacitinib. The CDR3 DNA follows: TGCGCCAGCAGCCCCGCGGGAGCGGGGGGAGGCACAGATACGCAGTATTTT. It is translated as CASSPAGAGGGTDTQYF.